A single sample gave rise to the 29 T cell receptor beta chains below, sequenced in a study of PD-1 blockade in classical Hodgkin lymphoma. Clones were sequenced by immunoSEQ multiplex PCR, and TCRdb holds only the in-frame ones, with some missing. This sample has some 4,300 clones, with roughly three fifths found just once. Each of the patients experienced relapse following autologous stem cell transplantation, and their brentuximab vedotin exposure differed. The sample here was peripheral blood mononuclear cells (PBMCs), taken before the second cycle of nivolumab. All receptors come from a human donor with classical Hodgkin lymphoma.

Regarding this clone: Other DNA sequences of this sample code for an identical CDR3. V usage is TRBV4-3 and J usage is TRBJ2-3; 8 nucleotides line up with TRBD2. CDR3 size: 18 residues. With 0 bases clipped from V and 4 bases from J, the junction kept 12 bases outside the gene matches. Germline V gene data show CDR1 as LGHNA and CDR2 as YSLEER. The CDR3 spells CASSQEGPWAGGADTQYF. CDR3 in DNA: TGCGCCAGCAGCCAAGAGGGCCCCTGGGCGGGAGGTGCAGATACGCAGTATTTT.

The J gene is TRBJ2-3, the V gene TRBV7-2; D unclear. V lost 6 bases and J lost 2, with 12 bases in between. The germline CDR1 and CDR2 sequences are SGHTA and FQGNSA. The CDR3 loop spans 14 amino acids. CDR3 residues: CASSITPVTDTQYF. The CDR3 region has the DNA TGTGCCAGCAGTATAACCCCGGTCACAGATACGCAGTATTTT.

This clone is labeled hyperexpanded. The CDR3 DNA reads TGTGCCAGCAGCCATGCAGAACTAGCGGGAGTCAATGAGCAGTTCTTC. This gives the protein CASSHAELAGVNEQFF. The chain employs TRBV7-9 and TRBJ2-1; 11 nucleotides match TRBD2. The CDR3 spans 16 residues. After removal of 5 bases from V and 6 bases from J, the junction contained 9 bases not matched to a gene. Germline assignment: CDR1 SEHNR and CDR2 FQNEAQ (reference sequence). The entire variable domain, with the rest obtained from reference TRBV7-9 and TRBJ2-1, is as follows: DTGVSQNPRHKITKRGQNVTFRCDPISEHNRLYWYRQTLGQGPEFLTYFQNEAQLEKSRLLSDRFSAERPKGSFSTLEIQRTEQGDSAMYLCASSHAELAGVNEQFFGPGTRLTVL.

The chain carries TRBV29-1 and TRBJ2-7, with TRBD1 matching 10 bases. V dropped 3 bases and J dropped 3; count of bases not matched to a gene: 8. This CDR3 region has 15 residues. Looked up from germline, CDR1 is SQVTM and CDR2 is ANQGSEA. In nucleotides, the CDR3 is TGCAGCGTTGACGACCGGGACAGGGGTGGCTACGAGCAGTACTTC. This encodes CSVDDRDRGGYEQYF.

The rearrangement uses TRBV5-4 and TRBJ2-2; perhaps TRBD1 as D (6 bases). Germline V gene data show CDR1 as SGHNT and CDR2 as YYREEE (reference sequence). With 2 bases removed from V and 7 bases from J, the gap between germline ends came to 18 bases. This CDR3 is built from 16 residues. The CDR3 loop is CASSFGQSIIGGELFF. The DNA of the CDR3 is TGTGCCAGCAGCTTCGGACAGTCGATTATAGGCGGGGAGCTGTTTTTT.

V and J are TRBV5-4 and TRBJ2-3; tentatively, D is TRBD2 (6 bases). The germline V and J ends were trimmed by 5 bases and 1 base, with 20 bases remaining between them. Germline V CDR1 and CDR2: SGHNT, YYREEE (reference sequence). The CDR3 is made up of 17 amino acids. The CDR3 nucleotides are TGTGCCAGCAGTACCGGGGCCCCGGGACTTCGCACAGATACGCAGTATTTT. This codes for CASSTGAPGLRTDTQYF.

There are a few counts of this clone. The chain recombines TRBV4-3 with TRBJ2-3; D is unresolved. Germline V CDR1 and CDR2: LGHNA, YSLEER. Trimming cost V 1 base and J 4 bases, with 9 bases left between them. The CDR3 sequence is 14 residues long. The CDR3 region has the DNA TGCGCCAGCAGCCAAGGGACCTTGTCAGATACGCAGTATTTT. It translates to CASSQGTLSDTQYF.

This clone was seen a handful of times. The CDR3 DNA reads TGTGCCAGCAGCCCCCGGGGAAGCGGGGTCGGGGAGCTGTTTTTT. Residues: CASSPRGSGVGELFF. The J gene is TRBJ2-2, the V gene TRBV7-3; 7 positions match TRBD2. The CDR3 covers 15 residues. The V gene end was trimmed by 5 bases and the J gene end by 7 bases; junction bases not matched to a gene: 10. Looked up from germline, CDR1 is SGHTA and CDR2 is FQGTGA.

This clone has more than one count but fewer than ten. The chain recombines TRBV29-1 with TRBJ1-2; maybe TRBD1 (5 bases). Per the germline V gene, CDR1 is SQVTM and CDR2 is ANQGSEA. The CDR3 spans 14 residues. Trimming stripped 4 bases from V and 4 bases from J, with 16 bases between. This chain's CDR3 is CSVGVGQGAYGYTF. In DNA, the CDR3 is TGCAGCGTTGGAGTGGGGCAGGGAGCCTATGGCTACACCTTC.

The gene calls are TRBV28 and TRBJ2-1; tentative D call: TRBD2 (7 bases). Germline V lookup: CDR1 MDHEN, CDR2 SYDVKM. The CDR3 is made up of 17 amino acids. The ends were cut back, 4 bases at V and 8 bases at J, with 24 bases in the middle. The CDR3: CASSSSPRWGGGDEQFF. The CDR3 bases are TGTGCCAGCAGTTCATCCCCGAGGTGGGGGGGCGGAGATGAGCAGTTCTTC.

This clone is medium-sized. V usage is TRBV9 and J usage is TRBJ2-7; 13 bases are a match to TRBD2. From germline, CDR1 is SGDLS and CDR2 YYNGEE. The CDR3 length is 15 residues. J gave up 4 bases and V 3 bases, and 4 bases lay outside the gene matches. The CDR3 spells CASSAGTSGIYEQYF. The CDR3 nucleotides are TGTGCCAGCAGCGCAGGGACTAGCGGGATTTACGAGCAGTACTTC.

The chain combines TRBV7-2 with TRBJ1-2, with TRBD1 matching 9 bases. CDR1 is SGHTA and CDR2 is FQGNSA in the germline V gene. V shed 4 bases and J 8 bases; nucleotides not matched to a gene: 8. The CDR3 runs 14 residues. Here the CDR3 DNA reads TGTGCCAGCAGCTCGGGACAGGGAGGCGAAGGCTACACCTTC. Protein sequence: CASSSGQGGEGYTF.

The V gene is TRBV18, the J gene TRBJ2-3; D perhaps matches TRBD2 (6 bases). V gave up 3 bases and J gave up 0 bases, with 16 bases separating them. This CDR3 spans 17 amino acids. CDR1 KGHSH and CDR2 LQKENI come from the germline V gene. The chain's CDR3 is CASSPTAGTVSTDTQYF. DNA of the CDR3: TGTGCCAGCTCACCTACCGCGGGAACCGTTAGCACAGATACGCAGTATTTT.

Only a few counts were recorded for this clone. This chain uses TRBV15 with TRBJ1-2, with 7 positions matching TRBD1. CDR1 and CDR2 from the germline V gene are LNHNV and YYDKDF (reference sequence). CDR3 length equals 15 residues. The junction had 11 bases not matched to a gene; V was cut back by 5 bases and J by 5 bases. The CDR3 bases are TGTGCCACCAGCCGCGGGACAGCGCAGGGGTATGGCTACACCTTC. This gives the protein CATSRGTAQGYGYTF.

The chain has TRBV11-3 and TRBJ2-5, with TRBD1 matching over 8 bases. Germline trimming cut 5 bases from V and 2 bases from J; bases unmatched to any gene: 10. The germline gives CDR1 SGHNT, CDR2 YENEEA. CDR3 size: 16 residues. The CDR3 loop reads CASSQRGQGGQETQYF. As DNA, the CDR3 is TGTGCCAGCAGCCAAAGAGGACAGGGTGGTCAAGAGACCCAGTACTTC.

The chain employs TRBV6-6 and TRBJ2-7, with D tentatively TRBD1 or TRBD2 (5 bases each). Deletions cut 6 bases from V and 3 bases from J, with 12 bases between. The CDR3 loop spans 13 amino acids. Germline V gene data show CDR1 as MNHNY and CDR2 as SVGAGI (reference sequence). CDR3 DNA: TGTGCCAGCAGGGTCAGGGACGGCTACGAGCAGTACTTC. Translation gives CASRVRDGYEQYF.

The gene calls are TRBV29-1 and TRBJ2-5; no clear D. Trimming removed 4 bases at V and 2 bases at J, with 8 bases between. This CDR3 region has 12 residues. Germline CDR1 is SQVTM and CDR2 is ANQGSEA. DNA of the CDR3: TGCAGCGTTGGGAAGGGACAAGAGACCCAGTACTTC. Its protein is CSVGKGQETQYF.

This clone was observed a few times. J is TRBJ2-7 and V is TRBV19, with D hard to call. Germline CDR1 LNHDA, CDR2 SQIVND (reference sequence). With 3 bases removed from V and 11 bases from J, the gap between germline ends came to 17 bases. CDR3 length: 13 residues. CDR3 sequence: CASSMTSSASKYF. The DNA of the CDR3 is TGTGCCAGTAGTATGACGTCCAGCGCCTCCAAGTACTTC.

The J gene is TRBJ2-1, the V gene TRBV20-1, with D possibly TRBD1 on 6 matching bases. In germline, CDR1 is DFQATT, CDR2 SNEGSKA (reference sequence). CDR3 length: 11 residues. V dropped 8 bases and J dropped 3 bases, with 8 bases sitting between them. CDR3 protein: CSTGHYNEQFF. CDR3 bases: TGCAGTACAGGGCACTACAATGAGCAGTTCTTC.

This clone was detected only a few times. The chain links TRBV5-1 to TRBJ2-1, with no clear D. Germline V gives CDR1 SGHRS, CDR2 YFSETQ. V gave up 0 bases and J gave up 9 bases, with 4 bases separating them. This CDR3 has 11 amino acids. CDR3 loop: CASSLAGEQFF. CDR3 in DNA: TGCGCCAGCAGCTTGGCGGGTGAGCAGTTCTTC.

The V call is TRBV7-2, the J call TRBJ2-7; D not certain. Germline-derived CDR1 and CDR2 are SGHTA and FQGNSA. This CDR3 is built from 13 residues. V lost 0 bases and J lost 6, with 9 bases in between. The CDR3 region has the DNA TGTGCCAGCAGCTTAGCCCCGACGGCCGAGCAGTACTTC. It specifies CASSLAPTAEQYF. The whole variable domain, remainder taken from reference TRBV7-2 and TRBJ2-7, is GAGVSQSPSNKVTEKGKDVELRCDPISGHTALYWYRQSLGQGLEFLIYFQGNSAPDKSGLPSDRFSAERTGGSVSTLTIQRTQQEDSAVYLCASSLAPTAEQYFGPGTRLTVT.

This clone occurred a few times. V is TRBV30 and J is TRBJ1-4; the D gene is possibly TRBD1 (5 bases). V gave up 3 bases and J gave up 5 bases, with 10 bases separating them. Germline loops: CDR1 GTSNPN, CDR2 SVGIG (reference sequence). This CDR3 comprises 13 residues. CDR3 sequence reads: CAWRAGRNEKLFF. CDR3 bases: TGTGCCTGGAGAGCGGGACGGAATGAAAAACTGTTTTTT. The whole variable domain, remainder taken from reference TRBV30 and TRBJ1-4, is SQTIHQWPATLVQPVGSPLSLECTVEGTSNPNLYWYRQAAGRGLQLLFYSVGIGQISSEVPQNLSASRPQDRQFILSSKKLLLSDSGFYLCAWRAGRNEKLFFGSGTQLSVL.

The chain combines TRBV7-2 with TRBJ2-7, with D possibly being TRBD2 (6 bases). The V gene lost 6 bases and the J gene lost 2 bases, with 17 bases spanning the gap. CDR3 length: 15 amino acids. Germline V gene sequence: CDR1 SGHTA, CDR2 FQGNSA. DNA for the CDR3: TGTGCCAGCAGTTCACGGGGACTTTACACCTACGAGCAGTACTTC. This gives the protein CASSSRGLYTYEQYF.

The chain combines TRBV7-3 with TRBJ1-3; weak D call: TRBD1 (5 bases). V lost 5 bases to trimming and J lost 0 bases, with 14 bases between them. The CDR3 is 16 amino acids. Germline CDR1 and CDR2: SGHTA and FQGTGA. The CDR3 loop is CASSPSRTTSGNTIYF. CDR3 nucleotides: TGTGCCAGCAGCCCAAGTAGGACAACCTCTGGAAACACCATATATTTT.

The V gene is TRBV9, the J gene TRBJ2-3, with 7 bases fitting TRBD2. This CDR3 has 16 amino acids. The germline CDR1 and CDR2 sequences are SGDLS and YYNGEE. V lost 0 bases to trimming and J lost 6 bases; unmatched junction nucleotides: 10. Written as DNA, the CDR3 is TGTGCCAGCAGCGTAGCTAGCGGACAAGCGTGGGATACGCAGTATTTT. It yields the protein CASSVASGQAWDTQYF. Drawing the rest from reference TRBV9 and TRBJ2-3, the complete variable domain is DSGVTQTPKHLITATGQRVTLRCSPRSGDLSVYWYQQSLDQGLQFLIQYYNGEERAKGNILERFSAQQFPDLHSELNLSSLELGDSALYFCASSVASGQAWDTQYFGPGTRLTVL.

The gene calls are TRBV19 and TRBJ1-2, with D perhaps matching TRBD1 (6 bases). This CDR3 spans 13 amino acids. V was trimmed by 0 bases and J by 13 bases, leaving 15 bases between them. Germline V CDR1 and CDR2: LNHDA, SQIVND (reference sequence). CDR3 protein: CASSIDPTGFATF. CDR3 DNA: TGTGCCAGTAGTATAGATCCGACAGGCTTCGCCACCTTC.

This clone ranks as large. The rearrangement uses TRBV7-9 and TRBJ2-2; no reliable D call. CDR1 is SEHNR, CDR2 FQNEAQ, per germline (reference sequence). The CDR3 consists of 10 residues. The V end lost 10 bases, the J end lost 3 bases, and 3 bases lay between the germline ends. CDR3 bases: TGTGCCACCCACACCGGGGAGCTGTTTTTT. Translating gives CATHTGELFF.

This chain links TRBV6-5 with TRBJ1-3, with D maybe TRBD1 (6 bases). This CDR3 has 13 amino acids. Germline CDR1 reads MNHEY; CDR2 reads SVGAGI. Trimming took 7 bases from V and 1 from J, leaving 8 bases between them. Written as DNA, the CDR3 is TGTGCCAGCATTGGACAGTCTGGAAACACCATATATTTT. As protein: CASIGQSGNTIYF.

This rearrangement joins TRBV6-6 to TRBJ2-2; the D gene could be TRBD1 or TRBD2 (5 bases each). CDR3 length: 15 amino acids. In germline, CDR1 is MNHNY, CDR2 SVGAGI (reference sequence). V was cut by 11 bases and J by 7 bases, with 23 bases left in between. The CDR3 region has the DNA TGTGCCGGACTGCAAGGACCGCCTGGGGGCGGGGAGCTGTTTTTT. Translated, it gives CAGLQGPPGGGELFF.